The rows below give T cell receptor beta chains drawn from one sample of a study of graft-versus-host responses after intestinal transplantation. The method was immunoSEQ multiplex PCR; TCRdb's version includes in-frame clones alone and lacks a portion of them. The sample lists 80,000 to 100,000 clones, under 85% occurring once. For these TCRs, the target antigens are not known. The source material was unstimulated CD8+ T cells sorted from spleen or lymph node cells, sampled before intestinal transplant. The receptors were gathered from a human donor who received an intestinal transplant. Both conserved end residues are part of each CDR3. A D gene is named only where the DNA matches it firmly. The size of a clone is reported for some rows only, either as once, few or many, or as a class for expanded clones.

d_call	v_call	j_call	clone_size	cdr3_aa	cdr3_nt
TRBD1	TRBV6-1	TRBJ2-7	-	CASRPGTGGYEQYF	TGTGCCAGCAGACCCGGGACAGGGGGCTACGAGCAGTACTTC
-	TRBV6-5	TRBJ2-7	-	CASSYSGGPSSEQYF	TGTGCCAGCAGTTACTCGGGGGGGCCATCCAGCGAGCAGTACTTC
-	TRBV29-1	TRBJ2-2	-	CSALDAEWTGELFF	TGCAGCGCTTTAGACGCGGAATGGACCGGGGAGCTGTTTTTT
TRBD1	TRBV14	TRBJ1-1	-	CASSPRRTGWRAFF	TGTGCCAGCAGCCCGAGGAGGACAGGGTGGCGGGCTTTCTTT
-	TRBV5-6	TRBJ2-5	-	CASSSSGSQETQYF	TGTGCCAGCAGCTCATCAGGGTCCCAAGAGACCCAGTACTTC
TRBD2	TRBV27	TRBJ2-5	-	CASMPGLAVQETQYF	TGTGCCAGCATGCCCGGACTAGCGGTCCAAGAGACCCAGTACTTC
TRBD1	TRBV6-5	TRBJ2-5	-	CASSPYRGQETQYF	TGTGCCAGCAGTCCTTACAGGGGGCAAGAGACCCAGTACTTC
-	TRBV5-6	TRBJ2-7	-	CASSSTTYEQYF	TGTGCCAGCAGCTCGACAACCTACGAGCAGTACTTC
TRBD1	TRBV6-4	TRBJ2-1	-	CASSDSGTGVDEQFF	TGTGCCAGCAGTGACTCGGGGACAGGGGTGGATGAGCAGTTCTTC
TRBD1	TRBV6-6	TRBJ2-7	-	CASTRDRISYEQYF	TGTGCCAGCACCAGGGACAGGATCTCCTACGAGCAGTACTTC
TRBD1	TRBV6-1	TRBJ2-5	-	CASSGDRGLQETQYF	TGTGCCAGCAGTGGGGACAGGGGGCTTCAAGAGACCCAGTACTTC
-	TRBV10-1	TRBJ1-3	-	CASSDPSGNTIYF	TGCGCCAGCAGTGATCCCTCTGGAAACACCATATATTTT
-	TRBV6-6	TRBJ2-5	-	CASSYPRGQETQYF	TGTGCCAGCAGTTACCCTCGGGGACAAGAGACCCAGTACTTC
-	TRBV6-5	TRBJ2-3	-	CASSNGATDTQYF	TGTGCCAGCAGCAACGGGGCCACAGATACGCAGTATTTT
-	TRBV7-3	TRBJ2-1	-	CASSPEGEDNEQFF	TGTGCCAGCAGCCCCGAGGGAGAAGACAATGAGCAGTTCTTC
-	TRBV27	TRBJ1-5	few	CASSVTGSNQPQHF	TGTGCCAGCAGTGTTACAGGCTCCAATCAGCCCCAGCATTTT
-	TRBV5-6	TRBJ1-1	-	CASSFQGTEAFF	TGTGCCAGCAGCTTTCAGGGGACTGAAGCTTTCTTT
-	TRBV9	TRBJ2-7	few	CASSVSETYEQYF	TGTGCCAGCAGCGTTTCGGAGACCTACGAGCAGTACTTC
-	TRBV7-2	TRBJ2-1	-	CASSLGGPSGNEQFF	TGTGCCAGCAGCTTAGGGGGGCCTTCCGGCAATGAGCAGTTCTTC
-	TRBV18	TRBJ1-6	-	CASSPEKGIGYNSPLHF	TGTGCCAGCTCACCAGAGAAAGGGATAGGGTATAATTCACCCCTCCACTTT
-	TRBV11-2	TRBJ1-1	-	CASSLEAGKGEAFF	TGTGCCAGCAGCTTAGAGGCAGGGAAGGGCGAAGCTTTCTTT
-	TRBV5-6	TRBJ2-7	once	CASSSTGEQYF	TGTGCCAGCAGCTCGACAGGTGAGCAGTACTTC
TRBD2	TRBV15	TRBJ2-2	-	CATRLTGRSGGTGELFF	TGTGCCACCAGACTGACCGGGCGTAGCGGGGGAACCGGGGAGCTGTTTTTT
TRBD1	TRBV6-6	TRBJ1-1	-	CASTSGGGLEAFF	TGTGCCAGCACCTCAGGGGGGGGCCTTGAAGCTTTCTTT
-	TRBV4-1	TRBJ2-3	-	CASSQVEAVDTQYF	TGCGCCAGCAGCCAAGTCGAGGCGGTGGATACGCAGTATTTT
TRBD1	TRBV7-9	TRBJ1-5	-	CASGQGDQPQHF	TGTGCCAGCGGTCAGGGGGATCAGCCCCAGCATTTT
-	TRBV9	TRBJ1-2	-	CASSSVGYTF	TGTGCCAGCAGTTCGGTGGGCTACACCTTC
-	TRBV10-3	TRBJ2-2	-	CAISDLPGNTGELFF	TGTGCCATCAGTGATTTGCCGGGGAACACCGGGGAGCTGTTTTTT
TRBD2	TRBV10-1	TRBJ2-3	once	CASSDTSGRAFGTDTQYF	TGCGCCAGCAGTGACACTAGCGGGAGGGCGTTTGGCACAGATACGCAGTATTTT
-	TRBV4-2	TRBJ2-1	-	CASSQERPSNEQFF	TGTGCCAGCAGCCAAGAGAGACCTTCCAATGAGCAGTTCTTC
-	TRBV29-1	TRBJ1-1	-	CSVGWLEGSTEAFF	TGCAGCGTTGGGTGGTTGGAGGGGAGCACTGAAGCTTTCTTT
TRBD1	TRBV13	TRBJ2-7	-	CASSPGTGREYF	TGTGCCAGCAGCCCGGGGACAGGACGAGAGTACTTC
TRBD2	TRBV2	TRBJ2-4	-	CATGGRESNIQYF	TGTGCCACGGGGGGTAGGGAATCAAACATTCAGTACTTC
-	TRBV7-6	TRBJ2-5	-	CASSLALDSQETQYF	TGTGCCAGCAGCTTAGCGCTGGACAGCCAAGAGACCCAGTACTTC
TRBD1	TRBV27	TRBJ2-7	-	CASSLSITGDLWEQYF	TGTGCCAGCAGTTTATCGATAACAGGGGATTTGTGGGAGCAGTACTTC
TRBD1	TRBV19	TRBJ2-7	-	CASSIAPTGGYEQYF	TGTGCCAGTAGTATAGCGCCGACAGGGGGCTACGAGCAGTACTTC
TRBD2	TRBV13	TRBJ2-1	-	CASSLVERGVPAYNEQFF	TGTGCCAGCAGCTTAGTGGAGCGGGGGGTACCTGCTTACAATGAGCAGTTCTTC
TRBD1	TRBV5-1	TRBJ2-1	once	CASTPGQYNEQFF	TGCGCCAGCACTCCGGGACAGTACAATGAGCAGTTCTTC
-	TRBV6-5	TRBJ1-2	-	CASSFQGSYGYTF	TGTGCCAGCAGTTTTCAGGGAAGCTATGGCTACACCTTC
-	TRBV18	TRBJ2-1	-	CASSRTTYNEQFF	TGTGCCAGCTCAAGGACGACCTACAATGAGCAGTTCTTC
-	TRBV2	TRBJ1-6	-	CASKDEAGNSPLHF	TGTGCCAGCAAAGATGAGGCAGGGAACTCACCCCTCCACTTT
-	TRBV27	TRBJ2-7	-	CASSPGVEQYF	TGTGCCAGCAGTCCAGGGGTCGAGCAGTACTTC
TRBD2	TRBV6-1	TRBJ2-3	-	CASSPAGITDTQYF	TGTGCCAGCAGCCCAGCGGGGATAACAGATACGCAGTATTTT
TRBD1	TRBV4-2	TRBJ1-4	-	CASSQETGGSEKLFF	TGTGCCAGCAGCCAAGAAACAGGGGGCTCTGAAAAACTGTTTTTT
-	TRBV5-6	TRBJ1-5	-	CASSQPGQPQHF	TGTGCCAGCAGCCAACCGGGGCAGCCCCAGCATTTT
-	TRBV27	TRBJ2-2	-	CASSSWGTGELFF	TGTGCCAGCAGTTCCTGGGGCACCGGGGAGCTGTTTTTT
-	TRBV6-1	TRBJ2-2	-	CASSESRGTGELFF	TGTGCCAGCAGTGAATCGAGGGGGACCGGGGAGCTGTTTTTT
-	TRBV28	TRBJ2-3	-	CASSLYTTFHTDTQYF	TGTGCCAGCAGTTTATACACGACTTTCCACACAGATACGCAGTATTTT
-	TRBV7-9	TRBJ2-7	-	CASSPTTATYEQYF	TGTGCCAGCAGCCCCACGACAGCCACCTACGAGCAGTACTTC
-	TRBV19	TRBJ1-2	-	CAATSRAGYTF	TGTGCCGCAACGTCCAGGGCAGGCTACACCTTC
TRBD2	TRBV28	TRBJ2-1	-	CASSFAGEGYNEQFF	TGTGCCAGCAGTTTCGCGGGAGAAGGTTACAATGAGCAGTTCTTC
TRBD2	TRBV19	TRBJ2-5	-	CASSPGGETQYF	TGTGCCAGTAGTCCGGGGGGGGAGACCCAGTACTTC
-	TRBV5-6	TRBJ2-3	-	CASSLVWGGRSTDTQYF	TGTGCCAGCAGCTTGGTTTGGGGGGGGCGAAGCACAGATACGCAGTATTTT
-	TRBV15	TRBJ2-7	-	CATSREWQGYEQYF	TGTGCCACCAGCAGAGAATGGCAGGGATACGAGCAGTACTTC